One sample yielded the 8 T cell receptor beta chains listed below, sequenced in a study of Graves' ophthalmopathy and Graves' hyperthyroidism. Amplification of TCR beta CDR3 regions used RNA transcripts. An initial RT-PCR round employing HTBI primers preceded a second-round multiplex PCR. In TCRdb, the multiplex PCR reads were re-called with MiXCR into one record per CDR3 protein. The sample consists of 200,000 to 300,000 distinct CDR3 sequences, around 42% of them appearing once. The material sequenced was peripheral blood. The receptors were sampled from an adult man with Graves' ophthalmopathy.

There are a few counts of this clonotype. The chain links TRBV12-3 or TRBV12-4 to TRBJ2-7; D unresolved. Trimming pared 0 bases from V and 3 bases from J, leaving 15 bases between. This CDR3 region has 16 residues. The CDR3 sequence is CASSLALVRADYEQYF. CDR3 coding DNA: TGTGCCAGCAGTTTAGCGCTAGTGAGAGCTGACTACGAGCAGTACTTC.

This clonotype was picked up a small number of times. This chain joins TRBV3-1 and TRBJ2-7; D possibly corresponds to TRBD1 (5 bases). Trimming cost V 0 bases and J 5 bases, with 5 bases left between them. CDR1 and CDR2 (germline): LGHDT, YNNKEL (reference sequence). The CDR3 consists of 12 residues. In DNA, the CDR3 is TGTGCCAGCAGCCAAGACAGGGACGAGCAGTACTTC. This translates into CASSQDRDEQYF.

The chain joins TRBV10-3 to TRBJ2-7, with TRBD1 matching 7 bases. V was pared by 11 bases and J by 2 bases, with 9 bases of the junction left unmatched. There are 13 residues in the CDR3. CDR1 is ENHRY and CDR2 is SYGVKD in the germline V gene. CDR3 sequence: CARSTGAPYEQYF. The DNA for the CDR3 is TGTGCCCGTAGTACAGGGGCCCCCTACGAGCAGTACTTC.

The chain recombines TRBV19 with TRBJ1-4; D remains unclear. Germline-derived CDR1 and CDR2 are LNHDA and SQIVND (reference sequence). The CDR3 extends over 14 amino acids. V lost 6 bases to trimming and J lost 0 bases, with 8 bases between them. The CDR3 bases are TGTGCCAGTAGCCGGGCCGCAACTAATGAAAAACTGTTTTTT. Protein product: CASSRAATNEKLFF.

The chain combines TRBV11-2 with TRBJ2-7; D gene unclear. V was pared by 5 bases and J by 7 bases, with 24 bases between. The CDR3 spans 16 residues. Germline V gene data show CDR1 as SGHAT and CDR2 as FQNNGV. The chain's CDR3 is CASSPGRLTALGEQYF. CDR3 DNA sequence: TGTGCCAGCAGCCCCGGCCGTCTCACGGCATTAGGAGAGCAGTACTTC.

V usage is TRBV9 and J usage is TRBJ1-6, with TRBD1 identical over 7 bases. Germline values: CDR1 SGDLS, CDR2 YYNGEE. The CDR3 has 15 residues. V was clipped by 4 bases and J by 7 bases; unmatched bases: 8. This CDR3 reads CASSQERGLNSPLHF. The CDR3 region has the DNA TGTGCCAGCAGCCAAGAAAGGGGGCTGAATTCACCCCTCCACTTT.

The sample holds many counts of this clonotype. The rearrangement links TRBV2 to TRBJ1-5; D uncertain. CDR1 is SNHLY, CDR2 FYNNEI, per germline. The CDR3 sequence is 14 residues long. V lost 6 bases to trimming and J lost 6 bases, with 15 bases between them. The CDR3 reads CASSSLLLVQPQHF. The CDR3 DNA is TGTGCCAGCAGCTCTCTACTGTTAGTTCAGCCCCAGCATTTT.

This clonotype was found a few times. This chain connects TRBV5-1 to TRBJ2-7; D gene unclear. The CDR3 sequence is 14 residues long. In germline, CDR1 is SGHRS, CDR2 YFSETQ. V was pared by 0 bases and J by 2 bases, with 9 bases between. CDR3 sequence reads: CASSLAAGPYEQYF. In nucleotides, the CDR3 is TGCGCCAGCAGCTTGGCGGCAGGCCCCTACGAGCAGTACTTC.